These 26 T cell receptor beta chains originate from one sample sequenced in a study of blood T cell repertoires in COVID-19. The data were produced by immunoSEQ multiplex PCR, yet TCRdb's version contains in-frame clones alone and is incomplete. In the table there are roughly 150,000 clones, about 81% of which are singletons. The source material was peripheral blood. The receptor set was obtained from a human donor in a cohort sampled during active COVID-19.

Ten or more counts support this clone. This chain uses TRBV6-4 with TRBJ1-2; D possibly corresponds to TRBD1 (5 bases). In germline, CDR1 is MRHNA, CDR2 SNTAGT. This CDR3 region has 15 residues. V lost 0 bases, J lost 8 bases, and 16 bases lay in between. The CDR3 sequence: CASSDSSQGAWGYTF. CDR3 DNA: TGTGCCAGCAGTGACTCGAGTCAGGGCGCTTGGGGCTACACCTTC.

This clone was picked up one time. This rearrangement joins TRBV11-3 to TRBJ2-3; 14 positions match TRBD2. V lost 5 bases, J lost 6 bases, and 7 bases stayed unmatched. Germline CDR1 SGHNT, CDR2 YENEEA. The CDR3 covers 16 residues. CDR3 nucleotides: TGTGCCAGCAGCGCGGGACTAGCGGGAGCAAGTGATACGCAGTATTTT. Its protein product is CASSAGLAGASDTQYF.

The chain employs TRBV15 and TRBJ1-6; no definite D call. The CDR3 is 14 amino acids. The V gene lost 5 bases and the J gene lost 7 bases, with 12 bases spanning the gap. Germline CDR1 reads LNHNV; CDR2 reads YYDKDF (reference sequence). For the CDR3, the DNA is TGTGCCACCAGCGTGGAGGGTCAAAATTCACCCCTCCACTTT. As protein: CATSVEGQNSPLHF.

The rearrangement links TRBV7-9 to TRBJ2-3, with D perhaps matching TRBD2 (6 bases). CDR3 length: 12 amino acids. The germline V gene encodes CDR1 SEHNR and CDR2 FQNEAQ (reference sequence). V gave up 5 bases and J gave up 9 bases, with 12 bases separating them. The CDR3 protein is CASSPGGATQYF. CDR3 nucleotide sequence: TGTGCCAGCAGCCCTGGAGGGGCGACGCAGTATTTT.

V gene TRBV3-1 (or the pseudogene TRBV3-2) combines with J gene TRBJ2-2; TRBD1 matches 7 bases. Germline V gene lookup returns CDR1 LGHDT and CDR2 YNNKEL (reference sequence). V dropped 3 bases and J dropped 6; count of bases not matched to a gene: 10. The CDR3 length is 16 residues. CDR3 amino acids: CASSHFPGQTAGELFF. As DNA, the CDR3 is TGTGCCAGCAGCCATTTCCCGGGACAGACCGCCGGGGAGCTGTTTTTT.

The rearrangement links TRBV6-1 to TRBJ2-3, with D tentatively TRBD1 (5 bases). The CDR3 is 14 residues long. The V end was cut by 4 bases, the J end by 4 bases, with 12 bases between. Looked up from germline, CDR1 is MNHNS and CDR2 is SASEGT. The CDR3 is CASSGARGADTQYF. The CDR3 DNA reads TGTGCCAGCAGTGGAGCTAGGGGTGCAGATACGCAGTATTTT.

The rearrangement joins TRBV10-2 to TRBJ1-2; D not certain. The CDR3 loop spans 13 amino acids. The germline gives CDR1 WSHSY, CDR2 SAAADI. The V and J ends lost 3 bases and 5 bases respectively, with 10 bases between them. CDR3 DNA sequence: TGCGCCAGCAGTGATGTACGGAGTTATGGCTACACCTTC. This codes for CASSDVRSYGYTF.

The genes are TRBV30 and TRBJ1-2; 11 nucleotides align to TRBD1. The V gene's germline CDR1 is GTSNPN and CDR2 SVGIG (reference sequence). The CDR3 covers 13 residues. CDR3 coding DNA: TGTGCGAGGGGACAGGGGGATATCTATGGCTACACCTTC. Its protein product is CARGQGDIYGYTF.

The chain carries TRBV6-6 and TRBJ1-1, with no clear D. V was shortened by 2 bases and J by 11 bases, with 12 bases between the two germline ends. There are 12 residues in the CDR3. Germline V lookup: CDR1 MNHNY, CDR2 SVGAGI (reference sequence). CDR3: CASSYTQAVAFF. DNA for the CDR3: TGTGCCAGCAGTTACACGCAGGCTGTGGCTTTCTTT.

The V gene is TRBV7-9, the J gene TRBJ2-2; possible D gene TRBD2, 6 bases. This CDR3 is 15 amino acids long. Per the germline V gene, CDR1 is SEHNR and CDR2 is FQNEAQ (reference sequence). V shed 5 bases and J shed 1 base, with 11 bases lying between them. In DNA form, the CDR3 reads TGTGCCAGCAGCCAGGGACTTATGAACACCGGGGAGCTGTTTTTT. Amino acid sequence: CASSQGLMNTGELFF.

The rearrangement links TRBV9 to TRBJ1-6, with 8 bases identical to TRBD1. The J segment lost 6 bases and the V segment lost 3 bases, leaving 5 bases of the junction unmatched. Germline V gene data show CDR1 as SGDLS and CDR2 as YYNGEE. The CDR3 consists of 15 residues. CDR3 sequence reads: CASSGTGGPNSPLHF. CDR3 DNA: TGTGCCAGCAGCGGCACAGGGGGACCTAATTCACCCCTCCACTTT. Based on the CDR3 plus reference TRBV9 and TRBJ1-6, the full variable domain is DSGVTQTPKHLITATGQRVTLRCSPRSGDLSVYWYQQSLDQGLQFLIQYYNGEERAKGNILERFSAQQFPDLHSELNLSSLELGDSALYFCASSGTGGPNSPLHFGNGTRLTVT.

This chain connects TRBV9 to TRBJ2-5, with a possible D match to TRBD1 (6 bases). Germline V gene data show CDR1 as SGDLS and CDR2 as YYNGEE. The germline V and J ends were trimmed by 3 bases and 0 bases, with 9 bases remaining between them. This CDR3 spans 14 amino acids. CDR3 nucleotide sequence: TGTGCCAGCAGCGGTGGGACATACCAAGAGACCCAGTACTTC. Amino acid sequence: CASSGGTYQETQYF.

The chain couples TRBV9 to TRBJ1-2, with 9 bases that match TRBD1. V lost 3 bases, J lost 2 bases, and 2 bases stayed unmatched. CDR3 length equals 14 residues. Germline loops: CDR1 SGDLS, CDR2 YYNGEE. CDR3 residues: CASSGTGENYGYTF. The DNA for the CDR3 is TGTGCCAGCAGCGGGACAGGGGAGAACTATGGCTACACCTTC.

This clone was picked up one time. The rearrangement links TRBV27 to TRBJ2-7, with D perhaps TRBD2 (6 bases). V lost 7 bases and J 2 bases, leaving 21 bases between the germline ends. Per germline, CDR1 MNHEY and CDR2 SMNVEV (reference sequence). This CDR3 is 16 amino acids long. CDR3 DNA sequence: TGTGCCAGCACTCTCTATGGGGCTAGCGCCGCCTACGAGCAGTACTTC. It specifies CASTLYGASAAYEQYF.

V gene TRBV27 combines with J gene TRBJ2-7; 9 nucleotides align to TRBD1. J lost 2 bases, V lost 1 base, and 12 bases had no gene match. The CDR3 contains 18 residues. Germline V lookup: CDR1 MNHEY, CDR2 SMNVEV (reference sequence). CDR3 coding DNA: TGTGCCAGCAGTTTATTGAAATTCGGGACAGGGTTAACCTACGAGCAGTACTTC. This translates into CASSLLKFGTGLTYEQYF.

This clone was seen once. The chain uses TRBV7-9 and TRBJ1-6; TRBD1 agrees at 7 bases. Unmatched junction bases numbered 7, after V lost 4 bases and J lost 10 bases. Germline V gene lookup returns CDR1 SEHNR and CDR2 FQNEAQ (reference sequence). The CDR3 covers 14 residues. CDR3 amino acids: CASSSRQGGSPLHF. The CDR3 bases are TGTGCCAGCAGCTCGCGACAGGGTGGCTCACCCCTCCACTTT.

V gene TRBV12-5 combines with J gene TRBJ1-2; D possibly corresponds to TRBD1 (6 bases). The CDR3 consists of 14 residues. The germline V and J ends were trimmed by 6 bases and 2 bases, with 13 bases remaining between them. Per germline, CDR1 LGHNT and CDR2 FRNRAP. DNA for the CDR3: TGTGCTAGTGGCCAAGGGGACAAAAACTATGGCTACACCTTC. Its protein is CASGQGDKNYGYTF. Full variable domain (outside the CDR3, taken from reference TRBV12-5 and TRBJ1-2): DARVTQTPRHKVTEMGQEVTMRCQPILGHNTVFWYRQTMMQGLELLAYFRNRAPLDDSGMPKDRFSAEMPDATLATLKIQPSEPRDSAVYFCASGQGDKNYGYTFGSGTRLTVV.

The chain joins TRBV15 to TRBJ1-5; TRBD1 matches at 8 bases. The germline V gene has CDR1 LNHNV and CDR2 YYDKDF (reference sequence). The CDR3 has 16 residues. The trim removed 9 bases at V and 3 bases at J, leaving 13 bases unmatched. This chain's CDR3 is CATREDRDYDNQPQHF. For the CDR3, the DNA is TGTGCCACTAGGGAGGACAGGGACTACGACAATCAGCCCCAGCATTTT.

The V call is TRBV6-1, the J call TRBJ2-1; 8 bases map to TRBD2. The CDR3 length is 17 residues. J was trimmed by 0 bases and V by 3 bases; bases with no gene match: 7. Germline V gene lookup returns CDR1 MNHNS and CDR2 SASEGT. The CDR3 sequence: CASSDFSGASSYNEQFF. As DNA, the CDR3 is TGTGCCAGCAGTGACTTTAGCGGGGCAAGCTCCTACAATGAGCAGTTCTTC.

The CDR3, as DNA: TGTGCCAGTAGTCTACCCCGGACTAGCGGGAGATCTTACAATGAGCAGTTCTTC. Protein: CASSLPRTSGRSYNEQFF. V is TRBV19 and J is TRBJ2-1, with TRBD2 matching over 13 bases. This CDR3 is built from 18 residues. CDR1 is LNHDA and CDR2 is SQIVND in the germline V gene (reference sequence). V was clipped by 5 bases and J by 4 bases; unmatched bases: 11.

V and J are TRBV29-1 and TRBJ2-7; D might be TRBD1 (6 bases). CDR1 is SQVTM, CDR2 ANQGSEA, per germline. V was pared by 1 base and J by 2 bases, with 9 bases between. This CDR3 is 13 amino acids long. DNA for the CDR3: TGCAGCGTTGAAGGGACAGTTGCCTACGAGCAGTACTTC. It encodes CSVEGTVAYEQYF.

This rearrangement joins TRBV7-9 to TRBJ1-1; possibly TRBD1 for D (6 bases). CDR3 size: 15 residues. Trimming took off 5 bases at V and 6 bases at J, with 19 bases between the two ends. Germline loops: CDR1 SEHNR, CDR2 FQNEAQ (reference sequence). The CDR3 sequence is CASSPSGGALAEAFF. For the CDR3, the DNA is TGTGCCAGCAGCCCCTCGGGGGGGGCGCTTGCTGAAGCTTTCTTT.

This clone has just one count. The rearrangement links TRBV24-1 to TRBJ2-7, with D tentatively TRBD2 (5 bases). The CDR3 length is 16 residues. V was pared by 3 bases and J by 9 bases, with 23 bases between. Looked up from germline, CDR1 is KGHDR and CDR2 is SFDVKD. The CDR3 nucleotides are TGTGCCACCAGTGATCCAAGCTCCGGGGTCCTACGAGGGCAGTACTTC. As protein: CATSDPSSGVLRGQYF.

In nucleotides, the CDR3 is TGTGCCAGCAGGCCTCCGGGACAGGCGCAGCCCCAGCATTTT. Encoded protein: CASRPPGQAQPQHF. This chain uses TRBV6-5 with TRBJ1-5, with 8 nucleotides matching TRBD1. V lost 6 bases, J lost 7 bases, and 8 bases stayed unmatched. The CDR3 sequence is 14 residues long. The germline V gene has CDR1 MNHEY and CDR2 SVGAGI.

Comments on this clone: Other DNA sequences in the same sample also yield this CDR3. V gene TRBV9 combines with J gene TRBJ2-5; 8 nucleotides align to TRBD1. J was trimmed by 5 bases and V by 0 bases; bases with no gene match: 6. The CDR3 is 15 residues long. CDR1 and CDR2 (germline): SGDLS, YYNGEE. The CDR3 spells CASSVGQGAGETQYF. CDR3 nucleotides: TGTGCCAGCAGCGTAGGTCAGGGGGCGGGGGAGACCCAGTACTTC. Using reference TRBV9 and TRBJ2-5 for the parts outside the CDR3, the full variable domain is DSGVTQTPKHLITATGQRVTLRCSPRSGDLSVYWYQQSLDQGLQFLIQYYNGEERAKGNILERFSAQQFPDLHSELNLSSLELGDSALYFCASSVGQGAGETQYFGPGTRLLVL.

This clone was seen a single time. V usage is TRBV19 and J usage is TRBJ2-4, with a weak D call TRBD2 (7 bases). Germline CDR1 reads LNHDA; CDR2 reads SQIVND (reference sequence). CDR3 length: 17 residues. Trimming pared 1 base from V and 2 bases from J, leaving 15 bases between. The CDR3 reads CASSIVGGGESKNIQYF. The CDR3 nucleotides are TGTGCCAGTAGTATAGTAGGGGGGGGCGAGTCCAAAAACATTCAGTACTTC.